This T cell receptor beta chain was profiled in a study of shared clonotypes between healthy human individuals. Regarding the study as a whole: Sampling included only blood; tissue repertoires likely differ.

The run depth of the assay was deep. Assay: immunoSEQ multiplex PCR; the TCRdb copy retains only in-frame clones and omits some. The table has about 2.4 million clones, over 85% seen once; the top ten hold about 0.34%. CDR1 is SEHNR and CDR2 is FQNEAQ in the germline V gene (reference sequence). There are 13 residues in the CDR3. On this clone: As yet, its antigen is unknown.

This chain uses TRBV7-9 with TRBJ2-5; TRBD2 is a possible D gene (7 bases). The J call may be wrong; the DNA end is better matched by TRBJ2-7. The sample was naive CD4+ T cells from PBMCs. Documented subset: CD45RA+ positively selected. The sequence was obtained from a man aged 18 to 29 in good health. Some clones in this sample may be carry-over from other donors' samples. This CDR3 reads CASNWGGFYEQYF. The DNA for the CDR3 is TGTGCCAGCAACTGGGGGGGCTTCTACGAGCAGTACTTC.